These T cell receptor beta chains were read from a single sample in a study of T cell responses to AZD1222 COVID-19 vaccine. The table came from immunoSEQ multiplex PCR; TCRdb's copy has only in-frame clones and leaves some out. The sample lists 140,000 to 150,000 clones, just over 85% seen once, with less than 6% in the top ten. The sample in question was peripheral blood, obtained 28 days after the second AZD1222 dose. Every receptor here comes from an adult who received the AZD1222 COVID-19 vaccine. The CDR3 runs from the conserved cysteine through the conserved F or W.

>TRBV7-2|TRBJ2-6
CASSLQLSGANVLTF
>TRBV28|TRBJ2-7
CASRGWVGSSSYEQYF
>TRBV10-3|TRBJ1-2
CAISENRARNGYTF
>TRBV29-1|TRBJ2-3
CSVGLLRDTQYF
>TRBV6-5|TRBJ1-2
CASSYLYGYTF
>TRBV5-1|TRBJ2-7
CASSLAPSGSSYEQYF
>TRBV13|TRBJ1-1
CASSRGPEAFF
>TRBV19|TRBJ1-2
CASTTQGEEGYTF
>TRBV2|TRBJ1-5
CASSDGINQPQHF
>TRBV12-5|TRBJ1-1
CASGLGGGWNTEAFF
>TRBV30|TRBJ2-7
CAWIRAGQTPYEQYF
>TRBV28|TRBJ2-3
CASRAPPDTQYF
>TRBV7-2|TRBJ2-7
CASSQGGDYEQYF
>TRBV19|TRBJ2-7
CASSIWDRDHEQYF
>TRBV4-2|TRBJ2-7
CASSQRDRGNEQYF